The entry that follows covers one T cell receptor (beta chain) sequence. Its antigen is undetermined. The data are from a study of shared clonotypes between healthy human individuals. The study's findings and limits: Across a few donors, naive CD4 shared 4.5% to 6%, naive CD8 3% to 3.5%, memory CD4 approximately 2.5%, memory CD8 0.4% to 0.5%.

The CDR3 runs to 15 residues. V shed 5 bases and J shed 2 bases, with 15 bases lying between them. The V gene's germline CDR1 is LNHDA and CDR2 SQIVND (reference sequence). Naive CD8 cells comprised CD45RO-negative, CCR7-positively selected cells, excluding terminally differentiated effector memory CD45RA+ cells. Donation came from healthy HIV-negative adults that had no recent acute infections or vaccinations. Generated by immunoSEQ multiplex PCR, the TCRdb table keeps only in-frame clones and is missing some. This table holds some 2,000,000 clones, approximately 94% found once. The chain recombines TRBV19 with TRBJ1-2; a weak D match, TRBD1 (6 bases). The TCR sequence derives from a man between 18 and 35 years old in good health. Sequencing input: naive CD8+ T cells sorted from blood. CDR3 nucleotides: TGTGCCAGTAGTTCTCCGGGACAAGGGAACTATGGCTACACCTTC. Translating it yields CASSSPGQGNYGYTF. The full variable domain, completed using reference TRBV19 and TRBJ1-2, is DGGITQSPKYLFRKEGQNVTLSCEQNLNHDAMYWYRQDPGQGLRLIYYSQIVNDFQKGDIAEGYSVSREKKESFPLTVTSAQKNPTAFYLCASSSPGQGNYGYTFGSGTRLTVV.